A selection of T cell receptor beta chains follows, all from one sample in a study of regulatory T cells in long-lasting Graves disease. TCRdb ran MiXCR on the multiplex PCR reads and lists one entry per CDR3 protein. Here the sample spans around 460,000 distinct CDR3 sequences, 22% being singletons. The sequenced sample was peripheral blood mononuclear cells (PBMCs), obtained when the disease was refractory, from a patient treated with antithyroid drugs. The origin of the receptors is a female donor with Graves disease. Both conserved end residues are part of each CDR3. A D gene is named only where the DNA matches it firmly. The size field is filled for only some rows; it gives once, few, many or a size class.

NA	TRBJ2-2	NA	TRBV6-2/TRBV6-3	CASSYSMRDANTGELFF	TGTGCCAGCAGTTACTCGATGCGAGACGCGAACACCGGGGAGCTGTTTTTT
NA	TRBJ1-2	NA	TRBV12-3/TRBV12-4	CASSTTGIDYGYTF	TGTGCCAGCAGCACTACAGGGATAGACTATGGCTACACCTTC
NA	TRBJ2-3	NA	TRBV28	CASSIQDPDTQYF	TGTGCCAGCAGTATCCAGGACCCTGATACGCAGTATTTT
few	TRBJ2-2	NA	TRBV20-1	CSARRGENTGELFF	TGCAGTGCTCGCAGGGGAGAGAACACCGGGGAGCTGTTTTTT
NA	TRBJ1-6	NA	TRBV10-3	CAISESDIGSPLHF	TGTGCCATCAGTGAGTCTGATATCGGTTCACCCCTCCACTTT
many	TRBJ2-2	TRBD1	TRBV28	CASSFVRGRSTGELFF	TGTGCCAGCAGTTTTGTGAGGGGGCGAAGTACCGGGGAGCTGTTTTTT
few	TRBJ1-4	NA	TRBV6-5	CASSYSMGSWGEKLFF	TGTGCCAGCAGTTACTCGATGGGGTCTTGGGGTGAAAAACTGTTTTTT
NA	TRBJ1-1	NA	TRBV7-2	CASSQDLQNTEAFF	TGTGCCAGCAGCCAAGATTTACAGAACACTGAAGCTTTCTTT
NA	TRBJ2-2	NA	TRBV27	CASRSELGSGELFF	TGTGCCAGCAGAAGTGAGCTCGGGTCCGGGGAGCTGTTTTTT
many	TRBJ2-7	TRBD2	TRBV28	CAGGRGNEQYF	TGTGCGGGGGGGAGAGGGAACGAGCAGTACTTC
NA	TRBJ2-7	TRBD1	TRBV11-2	CASSWGGQDTYEQYF	TGTGCCAGCAGCTGGGGTGGACAGGACACCTACGAGCAGTACTTC
few	TRBJ2-3	TRBD2	TRBV12-3/TRBV12-4	CASSFGLAGNTDTQYF	TGTGCCAGCAGTTTCGGACTAGCGGGAAACACAGATACGCAGTATTTT
few	TRBJ1-2	NA	TRBV20-1	CSARAPGGQHYGYTF	TGCAGTGCTAGAGCTCCGGGGGGGCAACACTATGGCTACACCTTC
few	TRBJ1-4	NA	TRBV7-6	CASSSQGREDEKLFF	TGTGCCAGCAGCTCACAGGGAAGGGAGGATGAAAAACTGTTTTTT
few	TRBJ2-5	NA	TRBV29-1	CSTRATPVETQYF	TGCAGCACCCGGGCTACCCCTGTGGAGACCCAGTACTTC
many	TRBJ1-2	NA	TRBV28	CASSLNPTGAGYTF	TGTGCCAGCAGTTTGAACCCCACGGGGGCTGGCTACACCTTC
once	TRBJ2-5	NA	TRBV7-7	CASSPGLGFGFQYF	TGTGCTAGCAGCCCTGGGCTGGGTTTTGGGTTCCAGTACTTC
many	TRBJ1-2	NA	TRBV6-5	CASSYSVKVYGYTF	TGTGCCAGCAGTTACTCGGTCAAGGTCTATGGCTACACCTTC
NA	TRBJ2-1	TRBD2	TRBV28	CASRFMQAGGYNEQFF	TGTGCCAGCAGATTCATGCAAGCGGGGGGGTATAATGAGCAGTTCTTC
many	TRBJ1-2	NA	TRBV9	CASSAQRVGYTF	TGTGCCAGCAGCGCCCAGAGAGTCGGCTACACCTTC
many	TRBJ2-5	TRBD1	TRBV28	CAGATGAGETQYF	TGTGCCGGGGCTACAGGGGCGGGAGAGACCCAGTACTTC
few	TRBJ1-4	TRBD1	TRBV19	CASTTGQFKEKLFF	TGTGCCAGTACTACGGGACAGTTTAAGGAAAAACTGTTTTTT
NA	TRBJ2-3	NA	TRBV12-3/TRBV12-4	CASSTRRITDTQYF	TGTGCCAGCAGTACCCGGAGGATCACAGATACGCAGTATTTT
NA	TRBJ2-7	NA	TRBV4-3	CASSQGDGEQYF	TGCGCCAGCAGCCAAGGGGACGGCGAGCAGTACTTC
few	TRBJ2-5	TRBD2	TRBV7-8	CASSETSGSQETQYF	TGTGCCAGCAGCGAGACTAGCGGGTCTCAAGAGACCCAGTACTTC
NA	TRBJ1-4	NA	TRBV6-2/TRBV6-3	CAGTWGTNEKLFF	TGTGCCGGCACGTGGGGGACTAATGAAAAACTGTTTTTT
NA	TRBJ2-1	TRBD2	TRBV20-1	CSGTSGGYEQFF	TGCAGCGGGACTAGCGGGGGATATGAGCAGTTCTTC
NA	TRBJ1-4	TRBD1	TRBV28	CASSTGTGSAKLFF	TGTGCCAGCAGCACCGGGACAGGGTCGGCCAAACTGTTTTTT
few	TRBJ1-1	TRBD1	TRBV5-1	CASREDRGTEAFF	TGCGCCAGCAGGGAAGACAGGGGCACTGAAGCTTTCTTT
NA	TRBJ2-7	TRBD2	TRBV28	CANSPRRDYLYEQYF	TGTGCCAACAGCCCTCGACGGGACTACCTATACGAGCAGTACTTC
many	TRBJ1-1	NA	TRBV28	CASTSRGHFRPYTEAFF	TGTGCCAGCACCTCGAGGGGACATTTCCGCCCTTACACTGAAGCTTTCTTT
NA	TRBJ1-1	NA	TRBV4-2	CASSQESNRYTEAFF	TGTGCCAGCAGCCAAGAATCTAATCGGTACACTGAAGCTTTCTTT
few	TRBJ2-5	NA	TRBV5-1	CASKFRGQETQYF	TGCGCCAGCAAATTCCGGGGCCAAGAGACCCAGTACTTC
many	TRBJ1-5	NA	TRBV15	CATSRDVAGHQPQHF	TGTGCCACCAGCAGAGATGTGGCAGGACATCAGCCCCAGCATTTT
few	TRBJ1-5	NA	TRBV30	CAWSVGLDQPQHF	TGTGCCTGGAGTGTGGGGTTGGATCAGCCCCAGCATTTT
NA	TRBJ2-3	TRBD1	TRBV12-3/TRBV12-4	CASSSGTGRADTQYF	TGTGCCAGCAGCTCCGGGACAGGGAGGGCAGATACGCAGTATTTT
many	TRBJ2-7	NA	TRBV7-8	CASSLERAYEQYF	TGTGCCAGCAGCTTAGAGCGCGCCTACGAGCAGTACTTC
NA	TRBJ1-1	TRBD1	TRBV19	CASSTSRTGKLTEAFF	TGTGCCAGTAGTACCTCCAGGACAGGGAAGCTCACTGAAGCTTTCTTT
many	TRBJ2-7	NA	TRBV7-8	CASSPRAQGEQYF	TGTGCCAGCAGCCCCCGGGCCCAGGGCGAGCAGTACTTC
NA	TRBJ1-2	NA	TRBV27	CASTNRPLGGGGYTF	TGTGCCAGCACCAACCGACCCCTTGGGGGCGGCGGCTACACCTTC
many	TRBJ1-4	NA	TRBV28	CASSSPTAGNEKLFF	TGTGCCAGCAGTTCCCCGACGGCGGGTAATGAAAAACTGTTTTTT
many	TRBJ2-7	TRBD2	TRBV20-1	CSATPLTSGRVDNYEQYF	TGCAGTGCTACCCCGTTGACTAGCGGGAGGGTAGACAACTACGAGCAGTACTTC
NA	TRBJ1-1	TRBD1	TRBV27	CASRRQGITEAFF	TGTGCCAGCAGGCGACAGGGGATCACTGAAGCTTTCTTT
few	TRBJ2-7	NA	TRBV11-2	CASSSIRGTPQQYF	TGTGCCAGCAGCTCCATCAGGGGAACCCCACAGCAGTACTTC
NA	TRBJ1-1	NA	TRBV19	CASSMKGINTEAFF	TGTGCCAGTAGTATGAAGGGTATAAACACTGAAGCTTTCTTT
NA	TRBJ1-3	NA	TRBV7-2	CASSLDKGPGNTIYF	TGTGCCAGCAGCTTAGACAAGGGGCCTGGAAACACCATATATTTT